This is a list of T cell receptor beta chains from one sample in a study of tumor and adjacent non-tumor tissue in lung cancer. TCRdb itself ran the multiplex PCR reads through MiXCR, one entry per CDR3 protein. Of 77,000 or so distinct CDR3 sequences listed, more than 60% were seen once; the top ten hold roughly 12%. The sample comprised lung tumor tissue. The receptors were sampled from a woman in her 50s with non-small cell lung cancer. Each CDR3 is given with its conserved first and last residue. Each record gives: V gene, clone size, D gene, J gene, CDR3 DNA, CDR3 protein. A D gene is named only where the DNA matches it firmly. A row's size may be missing; if present it is once, few, many or a size class.

V: TRBV11-3; size: .; D: .; J: TRBJ1-2; DNA: TGTGTCACCAAGATGGGTTGCTGTGGCTACAGCTTC; CDR3: CVTKMGCCGYSF
V: TRBV4-1; size: .; D: TRBD2; J: TRBJ2-7; DNA: TGCGCCAGCAGCCAAGACAGTAGCGGGAGGTACTACGAGCAGTACTTC; CDR3: CASSQDSSGRYYEQYF
V: TRBV12-3/TRBV12-4; size: .; D: .; J: TRBJ2-3; DNA: TGTGTCAGCAGTTTAAGGGCAGATACCCAGTATTTT; CDR3: CVSSLRADTQYF
V: TRBV5-5; size: .; D: .; J: TRBJ2-5; DNA: TGTGCCAGCAGCGCGACCGGGACTGGGGGTGCGGTGACCCAATACTTC; CDR3: CASSATGTGGAVTQYF
V: TRBV6-1; size: .; D: TRBD1; J: TRBJ2-3; DNA: TGTGCCAGCAGTTCAGTTACGGGACAGGAAGCAGATACGCAGTATTTT; CDR3: CASSSVTGQEADTQYF
V: TRBV29-1; size: .; D: .; J: TRBJ2-1; DNA: TGCAGCGCCGAGTATGTGGTAGTGGGTTCCAATGAGCAGTTCTTC; CDR3: CSAEYVVVGSNEQFF
V: TRBV10-3; size: many; D: TRBD1; J: TRBJ2-1; DNA: TGTGCCATCAGTGAGACCTTGGGGACAGGGAGAAATGAGCAGTTCTTC; CDR3: CAISETLGTGRNEQFF
V: TRBV4-1; size: once; D: .; J: TRBJ2-7; DNA: TGCGCCAGCAGTCAAGATAAGTCTAACGGGAGACATTACGAGCAGTACTTC; CDR3: CASSQDKSNGRHYEQYF
V: TRBV11-2; size: many; D: TRBD1; J: TRBJ2-1; DNA: TGTGCCAGCAGCCGGACAGGGACCGACAATGAGCAGTTCTTC; CDR3: CASSRTGTDNEQFF
V: TRBV11-1; size: once; D: TRBD1; J: TRBJ2-7; DNA: TGTGCCAACAGCCGGACAGGGGCGGCCTACTACGAGCAATACTTC; CDR3: CANSRTGAAYYEQYF
V: TRBV6-5; size: .; D: .; J: TRBJ1-2; DNA: TGTGCCAGCAGGATGACTGGCGGGAACTATGGCAACACCTTC; CDR3: CASRMTGGNYGNTF
V: TRBV11-2; size: many; D: TRBD1; J: TRBJ2-4; DNA: TGTGCCAGCAGCTGGGGACAGGGGACAAACATTCAGTACTTC; CDR3: CASSWGQGTNIQYF
V: TRBV14; size: medium-sized; D: .; J: TRBJ1-5; DNA: TGTGCCAGCAGCGTCGACAGCCATCAGCCCCAGCATTTT; CDR3: CASSVDSHQPQHF
V: TRBV28; size: .; D: .; J: TRBJ2-1; DNA: TGTGCCACCGATAACCTCTTCTACCGTTCAAGCTCCTACAATGAGCAGTTCTTT; CDR3: CATDNLFYRSSSYNEQFF
V: TRBV29-1; size: .; D: .; J: TRBJ2-3; DNA: TGCAGTGTTGAAGAGTCAGAGGGACCCCGCCGAAAAGATACGCAGTATTTT; CDR3: CSVEESEGPRRKDTQYF
V: TRBV28; size: few; D: .; J: TRBJ2-7; DNA: TGTGCCAGCAGAACCCCAGGGGAGGGCCGGAAGTCCTACGAGCAGTACTTC; CDR3: CASRTPGEGRKSYEQYF
V: TRBV11-2; size: .; D: .; J: TRBJ2-7; DNA: TGTACCAGCACCACTAGCACAGACGAGCAGTACTTC; CDR3: CTSTTSTDEQYF
V: TRBV29-1; size: .; D: .; J: TRBJ2-1; DNA: TGCAGCTTCCCCCGGGATACGAACAATGAGCAGTTCTTC; CDR3: CSFPRDTNNEQFF
V: TRBV10-1; size: .; D: .; J: TRBJ2-2; DNA: TGCGCCAGCAGTGAGCGTCGGGGCGCAGGATCCCTAAACACCGGGGAGCCGTTTTTT; CDR3: CASSERRGAGSLNTGEPFF
V: TRBV24-1; size: .; D: .; J: TRBJ2-7; DNA: TGTGCCACCAGAGATTTCTGGCAGCCCAACGAGCAGTACTTC; CDR3: CATRDFWQPNEQYF
V: TRBV5-1; size: many; D: .; J: TRBJ2-1; DNA: TGCGCCAGCAGCTTGGCTTGGGTCGTAGGGCCCAATGAGCAGTTCTTC; CDR3: CASSLAWVVGPNEQFF
V: TRBV11-2; size: once; D: .; J: TRBJ2-3; DNA: TGTGCCAGTATCTTAGGCAGGGGAGATACGCAGTATTTT; CDR3: CASILGRGDTQYF
V: TRBV30; size: few; D: .; J: TRBJ1-1; DNA: TGTGCCTGGAGTGGACAGATGGATACTGAAGCTTTCTTT; CDR3: CAWSGQMDTEAFF
V: TRBV12-3/TRBV12-4; size: .; D: .; J: TRBJ2-5; DNA: TGTGCCAGTATTTTAGCCATCGGGGCCCAGTACTTC; CDR3: CASILAIGAQYF
V: TRBV20-1; size: .; D: .; J: TRBJ2-1; DNA: TGCAGTGCTAGACCTACTAAATACAATGAGCAGTTATTC; CDR3: CSARPTKYNEQLF
V: TRBV11-2; size: .; D: .; J: TRBJ2-7; DNA: TGTGCCAGCAGCCTGACGGACATTGTCTACGAGCAGCACTTC; CDR3: CASSLTDIVYEQHF
V: TRBV10-1; size: many; D: TRBD2; J: TRBJ2-3; DNA: TGCGCCAGCAGTGATCCGGGACTAGCGGGAGCAGATACGCAGTATTTT; CDR3: CASSDPGLAGADTQYF
V: TRBV6-1; size: .; D: TRBD2; J: TRBJ2-1; DNA: TGTGTCAGCAGTGAAGCTATATCGGGGGGACTAGCGAGAGGGCCGGTTGACAATGAGCAGTTCTTC; CDR3: CVSSEAISGGLARGPVDNEQFF
V: TRBV4-1; size: many; D: .; J: TRBJ1-4; DNA: TGCGCCAGCAGCCAAGTTTCAGGGAGCAATGAAAAACTGTTTTTT; CDR3: CASSQVSGSNEKLFF
V: TRBV4-2; size: .; D: .; J: TRBJ2-7; DNA: TGTGTCACCAGCCATGCAGTAGAGGCGGTCCCTTACGAGCAGTACTTC; CDR3: CVTSHAVEAVPYEQYF
V: TRBV6-1; size: .; D: .; J: TRBJ1-1; DNA: TGTGCCAGCAGTAGGGGAGTGACATGGGAATACACCGAAGCTTTCTTT; CDR3: CASSRGVTWEYTEAFF
V: TRBV10-1; size: many; D: TRBD2; J: TRBJ2-1; DNA: TGCGCCAGCAGCACACTAGCGGGAGTGGGGAATGAGCAGTTCTTC; CDR3: CASSTLAGVGNEQFF
V: TRBV5-1; size: many; D: TRBD1; J: TRBJ1-3; DNA: TGCGCCAGCAGCTTGGACAGGGGGAAGGCTGGAAACACCATATATTTT; CDR3: CASSLDRGKAGNTIYF
V: TRBV20-1; size: .; D: .; J: TRBJ2-2; DNA: TGTAGTACTACGGGGTACACCGGGGAGCTGTTTTTT; CDR3: CSTTGYTGELFF
V: TRBV20-1; size: many; D: .; J: TRBJ2-7; DNA: TGCAGTGCCCTCCGGGACCAGACCTACGAGCAGTACTTC; CDR3: CSALRDQTYEQYF
V: TRBV4-1; size: .; D: .; J: TRBJ1-5; DNA: TGCGCAAGCAGCCAAGATGGTCAACAGCCCCACCATTTT; CDR3: CASSQDGQQPHHF
V: TRBV29-1; size: few; D: TRBD2; J: TRBJ2-7; DNA: TGCAGCGTTGGACTAGCGGGGGCCTCCTACGAGCAGTACTTC; CDR3: CSVGLAGASYEQYF
V: TRBV12-3/TRBV12-4; size: .; D: .; J: TRBJ2-2; DNA: TGTGCCAGTAGTTTACCCGGGGAGTCGTTTTTT; CDR3: CASSLPGESFF
V: TRBV4-1; size: .; D: .; J: TRBJ1-2; DNA: TGCGCCAGCAGCCAACAAACCGCGGAGCACATCTATGGCTACAACTTC; CDR3: CASSQQTAEHIYGYNF
V: TRBV12-3/TRBV12-4; size: .; D: .; J: TRBJ1-6; DNA: TGTGCCAGCAGTCAGCGGGGGACTCGGAATTCACCCCTCCTCTTT; CDR3: CASSQRGTRNSPLLF
V: TRBV6-1; size: once; D: TRBD2; J: TRBJ2-2; DNA: TGTGCCAACAGTGAAGATTCCGGGAGGGTCACCGGGGAGCTGTTTTTT; CDR3: CANSEDSGRVTGELFF
V: TRBV29-1; size: .; D: .; J: TRBJ2-7; DNA: TGCAGTGTTCTCTCAGAGATTAGCACCTACGGGCAGTACTTC; CDR3: CSVLSEISTYGQYF
V: TRBV5-1; size: .; D: .; J: TRBJ2-7; DNA: TGCGCCAGCGGCTTTGCTAGGGCCTACGAGCAGTACTTC; CDR3: CASGFARAYEQYF
V: TRBV28; size: .; D: .; J: TRBJ2-3; DNA: TGTGCCAGCGTTTTGGTACAGGACACAGATACGCAGTATTTT; CDR3: CASVLVQDTDTQYF
V: TRBV11-1; size: .; D: .; J: TRBJ2-1; DNA: TGTGCCAGCAGATCAGGACTAACGGAAGGGTTGCAGTTCTTC; CDR3: CASRSGLTEGLQFF
V: TRBV11-2; size: .; D: TRBD2; J: TRBJ2-1; DNA: TGTGCCAACAGCGTCAGAGCGGGAGAACAGGTTGAGCAGCTCTTC; CDR3: CANSVRAGEQVEQLF
V: TRBV9; size: few; D: .; J: TRBJ1-6; DNA: TGTGCCAGCAGCGTAGCGATGGGACCGCCGAATTCACCCCTCCACTTT; CDR3: CASSVAMGPPNSPLHF
V: TRBV6-5; size: .; D: .; J: TRBJ2-3; DNA: TGTGCCAGTTCCCCCGAGACATCGGCGACAGATACGCAGTATTTT; CDR3: CASSPETSATDTQYF
V: TRBV11-2; size: .; D: .; J: TRBJ2-7; DNA: TGTGCCAGCATCTTAACGTGGGGGAGTCCCTACGAGCAGTACTTC; CDR3: CASILTWGSPYEQYF
V: TRBV12-3/TRBV12-4; size: .; D: .; J: TRBJ2-6; DNA: TGTGCCAGCACCACAACCGGAGCCAACATCCTGACTTTC; CDR3: CASTTTGANILTF
V: TRBV6-5; size: .; D: .; J: TRBJ2-7; DNA: TGTGCCAGCAGTTACAATCGGGGGGCACACAAGCAGTATTTC; CDR3: CASSYNRGAHKQYF
V: TRBV12-3/TRBV12-4; size: .; D: TRBD1; J: TRBJ1-1; DNA: TGTACCTGCAGGTACAGGGGGATTGATACTGAAGCTTTCTTT; CDR3: CTCRYRGIDTEAFF
V: TRBV20-1; size: many; D: .; J: TRBJ1-1; DNA: TGCAGTGCCTCAGGACCGACTCAGAACACTGAAGCTTTCTTT; CDR3: CSASGPTQNTEAFF
V: TRBV11-1; size: .; D: .; J: TRBJ2-7; DNA: TGTGCCAGCAGCTGGGAAAATCCGGGGGCTCACTGTTACGATCAGTACTTC; CDR3: CASSWENPGAHCYDQYF
V: TRBV20-1; size: .; D: .; J: TRBJ2-1; DNA: TGCAGTGCTAGAAATCCGGACGGGGAAACCAATGAGCAGTTCTTC; CDR3: CSARNPDGETNEQFF
V: TRBV4-2; size: .; D: TRBD2; J: TRBJ2-3; DNA: TGTGATAGCAGCCAGGAAGGACTAGCGGGATCAGATACGCAGTATTTT; CDR3: CDSSQEGLAGSDTQYF
V: TRBV6-6; size: .; D: .; J: TRBJ2-5; DNA: TGTGCCAGGAGCCCCTGCGAACAAGAGACCCAGTACTTC; CDR3: CARSPCEQETQYF
V: TRBV29-1; size: .; D: .; J: TRBJ2-1; DNA: TGCAGCGCCGGCCTAGCACCCGAGGATGAGCAGTTCTTC; CDR3: CSAGLAPEDEQFF
V: TRBV7-9; size: .; D: .; J: TRBJ1-1; DNA: TGTGCCAGCGGCTACTCCGCGAGAAACGCTGAAGCTTTCTTT; CDR3: CASGYSARNAEAFF